Following are 8 T cell receptor beta chains from one sample sequenced in a study of blood T cells in healthy people across ages. Combining a sample-barcoded 5' primer with a J-beta primer mix, a second PCR ran for roughly 6 to 12 cycles. TCRdb redid the calling of the 5' RACE reads with MiXCR, one entry per CDR3 protein. The data contain hundreds of thousands of distinct CDR3 sequences, roughly 50% of them singletons. The specimen sequenced was blood. All receptors come from a man aged 40-49 years in good health.

This clonotype came up a few times. This sequence joins TRBV20-1 and TRBJ1-2; D is perhaps TRBD1 (6 bases). Germline CDR1 reads DFQATT; CDR2 reads SNEGSKA (reference sequence). This CDR3 region has 11 residues. V was clipped by 3 bases and J by 4 bases, with 6 bases between them. The CDR3 here is CSASRGYGYTF. CDR3 DNA: TGCAGTGCTAGCAGGGGCTATGGCTACACCTTC.

V gene TRBV3-1 combines with J gene TRBJ2-5; D is undetermined. Deletions cut 4 bases from V and 13 bases from J, with 16 bases between. This CDR3 comprises 12 residues. Germline CDR1 LGHDT, CDR2 YNNKEL (reference sequence). The chain's CDR3 is CASSPEHPSVYF. CDR3 DNA sequence: TGTGCCAGCAGCCCTGAACACCCATCCGTGTACTTC.

This chain connects TRBV7-8 to TRBJ2-7; TRBD2 agrees at 9 bases. Germline trimming cut 6 bases from V and 0 bases from J; bases unmatched to any gene: 3. Germline V gene data show CDR1 as SGHVS and CDR2 as FQNEAQ. CDR3 length: 14 amino acids. CDR3 region: CASRDSGGSYEQYF. CDR3 nucleotide sequence: TGTGCCAGCAGGGATAGCGGGGGCTCCTACGAGCAGTACTTC.

V usage is TRBV12-3 or TRBV12-4 and J usage is TRBJ2-1; D not resolved. The V end lost 5 bases, the J end lost 2 bases, and 19 bases lay between the germline ends. The CDR3 is 17 residues long. The CDR3 DNA reads TGTGCCAGCAGTCCCCGTCCCCCCCCGAATGCCTACAATGAGCAGTTCTTC. Protein: CASSPRPPPNAYNEQFF.

The rearrangement links TRBV24-1 to TRBJ2-5, with D uncertain. V was clipped by 5 bases and J by 5 bases, with 11 bases between them. From germline, CDR1 is KGHDR and CDR2 SFDVKD. The CDR3 loop spans 13 amino acids. This CDR3 is CATSALGRETQYF. The CDR3 nucleotides read TGTGCCACCAGTGCCTTGGGAAGGGAGACCCAGTACTTC.

This clonotype was detected many times. V is TRBV27 and J is TRBJ2-3; D gene unclear. Germline CDR1 MNHEY, CDR2 SMNVEV (reference sequence). V was trimmed by 5 bases and J by 6 bases, leaving 15 bases between them. The CDR3 consists of 14 residues. CDR3 in amino acids: CASSPRSVGDTQYF. The CDR3 DNA is TGTGCCAGCAGTCCACGATCGGTGGGGGATACGCAGTATTTT.

V and J are TRBV5-1 and TRBJ2-5; 7 bases agree with TRBD2. The V gene's germline CDR1 is SGHRS and CDR2 YFSETQ. The V segment lost 8 bases and the J segment 2 bases; nucleotides outside the gene matches: 9. The CDR3 is made up of 14 amino acids. In DNA, the CDR3 is TGCGCCAGTCGACTAGCCTTAGGGCAAGAGACCCAGTACTTC. Translating it yields CASRLALGQETQYF.

This clonotype was picked up one time. The chain employs TRBV6-2 or TRBV6-3 and TRBJ2-5; 12 bases match TRBD2. The J call may be wrong; the DNA end is better matched by TRBJ2-7. This CDR3 has 19 amino acids. The germline gives CDR1 MNHEY, CDR2 SVGEGT. The CDR3 here is CASSPRGLGLAGTYYEQYF. In nucleotides, the CDR3 is TGTGCCAGCAGTCCTCGGGGGCTAGGACTAGCGGGAACCTACTACGAGCAGTACTTC.